A single T cell receptor beta chain is shown here with its context. The source of the sample is a study of shared T cell receptors in the human thymus. J was trimmed by 0 bases and V by 6 bases; bases with no gene match: 8. Germline lookup yields CDR1 MNHEY and CDR2 SVGAGI. This CDR3 has 15 amino acids. The method was immunoSEQ multiplex PCR; TCRdb's version includes in-frame clones alone and lacks a portion of them. The sample holds roughly 500,000 clones, 75% to 85% seen once. The data were also submitted as part of a second study, on human thymus T cells. Turning to that study: Thymus tissue was removed during corrective cardiac surgery. Thymic and blood repertoires appeared to carry a bias in their V and J gene usage. Reports from related research described highly overlapping thymic repertoires among unrelated individuals.

The chain uses TRBV6-5 and TRBJ2-7; 7 positions match TRBD1. Specimen: thymocytes. The receptor's source is a boy in the first two years of life with a congenital heart defect. The chain's CDR3 is CASSPRTGTSYEQYF. The CDR3 DNA is TGTGCCAGCAGCCCAAGGACAGGTACCTCCTACGAGCAGTACTTC.